The sequence of this T cell receptor (beta chain) was determined in a study of cytomegalovirus exposure and HLA in healthy donors. 13 Jbeta primers and 60 Vbeta primers were used for the PCR. Assay used: immunoSEQ multiplex PCR; TCRdb lists only in-frame clones, some missing. Among about 130,000 clones, about 81% were seen once, and the ten largest hold 0.95% to 1.4%. This clone was seen a single time. This sequence was found in a woman in her 30s in good health and CMV-seronegative. The sequenced material came from PBMCs.

Written as DNA, the CDR3 is TGTGCCAGCAGCGATATCGGGAGTTCCCTCTCCTACGAGCAGTACTTC. It translates to CASSDIGSSLSYEQYF. The V gene is TRBV7-9, the J gene TRBJ2-7, with D tentatively TRBD2 (6 bases). The V end lost 5 bases, the J end lost 0 bases, and 17 bases lay between the germline ends. This CDR3 has 16 residues. The germline V gene encodes CDR1 SEHNR and CDR2 FQNEAQ (reference sequence). The variable domain in full, completed from reference TRBV7-9 and TRBJ2-7, reads DTGVSQNPRHKITKRGQNVTFRCDPISEHNRLYWYRQTLGQGPEFLTYFQNEAQLEKSRLLSDRFSAERPKGSFSTLEIQRTEQGDSAMYLCASSDIGSSLSYEQYFGPGTRLTVT.